This T cell receptor beta chain was identified in a study of blood T cell repertoires in COVID-19. Study overall: T cells, B-cell-depleted T cells, or PBMCs supplied cDNA or gDNA.

The V segment lost 3 bases and the J segment 11 bases; nucleotides outside the gene matches: 6. In germline, CDR1 is KGHSH, CDR2 LQKENI. The CDR3 spans 14 residues. Authors' data handling: Amplified reference gene primers provided the basis for estimating nucleated cell counts. Repertoires were generated with immunoSEQ multiplex PCR, while TCRdb's copy carries only in-frame clones and drops some. V, J and clone size are those of that table, while D and trimming were read from the DNA. This sample has fewer than 600,000 clones, with nearly 90% found just once. This clone was seen once. Patients of the Seattle cohort, enrolled during active infection, were followed longitudinally.

J is TRBJ1-4 and V is TRBV18; 10 positions agree with TRBD1. The specimen sequenced was peripheral blood. The receptor was isolated from a man in his late teens or twenties with COVID-19, enrolled during active disease. In DNA form, the CDR3 reads TGTGCCAGCTCACCGGGCCGGGACAGGGGTAAACTGTTTTTT. The encoded protein is CASSPGRDRGKLFF.